These 3 T cell receptor beta chains were sequenced from one sample in a study of T cell responses to AZD1222 COVID-19 vaccine. Clones were sequenced by immunoSEQ multiplex PCR, and TCRdb holds only the in-frame ones, with some missing. The sample holds 130,000 to 150,000 clones, approximately 85% seen once. The source was peripheral blood, collected 28 days after the second dose of the MenACWY control vaccine. The receptor source for this set is an adult who received the MenACWY meningococcal vaccine as a control.

This clone was detected only a few times. V is TRBV30 and J is TRBJ1-4, with 7 bases matching TRBD1. Germline trimming cut 3 bases from V and 3 bases from J; bases unmatched to any gene: 10. This CDR3 contains 16 residues. CDR1 and CDR2 from the germline V gene are GTSNPN and SVGIG (reference sequence). In nucleotides, the CDR3 is TGTGCCTGGAGCCTTAACAGGGGCCTCGCTAATGAAAAACTGTTTTTT. Amino acid sequence: CAWSLNRGLANEKLFF.

As for this clone: A read error may produce the germline difference seen at one junction end. The chain combines TRBV2 with TRBJ1-5, with a tentative D call TRBD1 (5 bases). CDR3 length: 14 residues. The germline CDR1 and CDR2 sequences are SNHLY and FYNNEI. CDR3 DNA sequence: TGTGCCAGCAGCGAAGAGGGGAGCAATCAGCCCCAGCATTTT. Translated, it gives CASSEEGSNQPQHF.

This chain joins TRBV30 and TRBJ2-1; D not certain. Germline CDR1 is GTSNPN and CDR2 is SVGIG (reference sequence). V was trimmed by 0 bases and J by 9 bases, leaving 12 bases between them. This CDR3 spans 13 amino acids. CDR3 in amino acids: CAWSVNSRFEQFF. CDR3 bases: TGTGCCTGGAGTGTAAATAGTAGGTTTGAGCAGTTCTTC.